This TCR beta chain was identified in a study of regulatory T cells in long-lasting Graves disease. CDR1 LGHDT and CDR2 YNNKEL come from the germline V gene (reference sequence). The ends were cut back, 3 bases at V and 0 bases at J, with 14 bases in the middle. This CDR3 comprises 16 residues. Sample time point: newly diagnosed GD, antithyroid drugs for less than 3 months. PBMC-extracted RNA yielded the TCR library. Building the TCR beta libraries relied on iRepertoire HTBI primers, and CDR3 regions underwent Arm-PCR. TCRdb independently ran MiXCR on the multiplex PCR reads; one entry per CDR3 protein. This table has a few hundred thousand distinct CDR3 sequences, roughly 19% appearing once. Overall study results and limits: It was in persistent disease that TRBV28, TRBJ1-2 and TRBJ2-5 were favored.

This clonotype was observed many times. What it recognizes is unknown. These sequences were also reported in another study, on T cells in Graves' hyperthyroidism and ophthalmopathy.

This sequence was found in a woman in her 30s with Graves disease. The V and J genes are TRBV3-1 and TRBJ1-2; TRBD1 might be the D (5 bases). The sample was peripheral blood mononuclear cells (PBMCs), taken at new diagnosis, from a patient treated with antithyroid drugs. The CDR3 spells CASSQHGGRANYGYTF. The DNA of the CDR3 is TGTGCCAGCAGCCAGCATGGGGGTAGAGCTAACTATGGCTACACCTTC. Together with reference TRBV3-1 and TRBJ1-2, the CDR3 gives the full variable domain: DTAVSQTPKYLVTQMGNDKSIKCEQNLGHDTMYWYKQDSKKFLKIMFSYNNKELIINETVPNRFSPKSPDKAHLNLHINSLELGDSAVYFCASSQHGGRANYGYTFGSGTRLTVV.